Listed below are T cell receptor beta chains from one sample, sequenced in a study of CD8+ T cells in alopecia areata. Sequencing used immunoSEQ multiplex PCR; TCRdb keeps in-frame clones, though not all of them. Here the sample spans some 110,000 clones, approximately 52% being singletons. Sequencing used CD8+ T cells sorted from blood, obtained at week 4, from a patient treated with tofacitinib. These receptors were taken from a human donor with alopecia areata. Each CDR3 is given with its conserved first and last residue. The D gene is left open where the match is weak. Some rows have no size entry. The others give once, few or many, or a class for an expanded clone.

abundance	v_gene	j_gene	d_gene	CDR3aa	CDR3nt
-	TRBV29-1	TRBJ2-7	-	CSVDDVSGPYEQYF	TGCAGCGTTGATGACGTCTCCGGCCCCTACGAGCAGTACTTC
few	TRBV7-9	TRBJ2-5	-	CASSTIEGRVETQYF	TGTGCCAGCAGCACGATCGAGGGCAGGGTCGAGACCCAGTACTTC
-	TRBV25-1	TRBJ1-1	TRBD1	CASSPMTGMNTEAFF	TGTGCCAGCAGCCCTATGACAGGGATGAACACTGAAGCTTTCTTT
-	TRBV29-1	TRBJ2-5	-	CSANPVLQETQYF	TGCAGCGCCAACCCGGTCCTCCAAGAGACCCAGTACTTC
few	TRBV6-1	TRBJ2-1	TRBD2	CASSGRLAGPPPFDEQFF	TGTGCCAGCAGTGGTAGACTAGCGGGGCCTCCGCCTTTTGATGAGCAGTTCTTC
-	TRBV13	TRBJ1-2	-	CASSLRQGDYGYTF	TGTGCCAGCAGCTTACGGCAGGGCGACTATGGCTACACCTTC
-	TRBV25-1	TRBJ2-5	TRBD1	CASSGWTGEETQYF	TGTGCCAGCAGTGGCTGGACAGGGGAAGAGACCCAGTACTTC
-	TRBV14	TRBJ2-2	-	CASSQLSRGGELFF	TGTGCCAGCAGCCAACTATCGCGTGGCGGGGAGCTGTTTTTT
-	TRBV7-9	TRBJ1-1	TRBD1	CASSPRTGGKNTEAFF	TGTGCCAGCAGCCCAAGGACAGGGGGCAAGAACACTGAAGCTTTCTTT
few	TRBV25-1	TRBJ1-2	TRBD1	CASSGRDRGYGYTF	TGTGCCAGCAGTGGGAGGGACAGGGGCTATGGCTACACCTTC
-	TRBV27	TRBJ2-3	-	CASSLEPGGVDTQYF	TGTGCCAGCAGTCTCGAACCGGGGGGCGTAGATACGCAGTATTTT
-	TRBV7-9	TRBJ2-7	-	CASSPGVRGHEQYF	TGTGCCAGCAGCCCGGGTGTCCGGGGGCACGAGCAGTACTTC
-	TRBV7-9	TRBJ2-7	-	CASSLEGNLHEQYF	TGTGCCAGCAGCTTAGAGGGGAACCTACACGAGCAGTACTTC
-	TRBV6-5	TRBJ1-4	TRBD1	CASSYSGTGLNEKLFF	TGTGCCAGCAGTTATTCGGGGACAGGGCTTAATGAAAAACTGTTTTTT
-	TRBV29-1	TRBJ2-7	-	CSVDVGTFYEQYF	TGCAGCGTTGACGTGGGGACCTTCTACGAGCAGTACTTC
-	TRBV30	TRBJ1-6	-	CASWTGHPNSPLHF	TGTGCCTCATGGACGGGACACCCTAATTCACCCCTCCACTTT
-	TRBV23-1	TRBJ2-7	-	CASSQGGQPSSYEQYF	TGCGCCAGCAGTCAAGGGGGCCAACCTAGCTCCTACGAGCAGTACTTC
-	TRBV5-1	TRBJ1-1	-	CASSLWPSGDTEAFF	TGCGCCAGCAGCTTGTGGCCGTCGGGGGACACTGAAGCTTTCTTT
-	TRBV2	TRBJ1-3	-	CASRGIRNTIYF	TGTGCCAGCAGGGGTATAAGAAACACCATATATTTT
-	TRBV19	TRBJ1-4	TRBD1	CASTPGQVLNEKLFF	TGTGCCAGCACCCCGGGACAGGTGCTTAATGAAAAACTGTTTTTT
-	TRBV30	TRBJ2-2	TRBD2	CATEASGGSNTGELFF	TGTGCTACCGAAGCTAGCGGGGGGTCGAACACCGGGGAGCTGTTTTTT
-	TRBV15	TRBJ1-1	-	CATSRDRGNTEAFF	TGTGCCACCAGCAGAGACAGGGGGAACACTGAAGCTTTCTTT
once	TRBV30	TRBJ1-2	-	CAWSVPGDPYGYTF	TGTGCCTGGAGTGTTCCAGGTGATCCCTATGGCTACACCTTC
once	TRBV27	TRBJ1-2	TRBD1	CASSGTGANYGYTF	TGTGCCAGCAGTGGGACAGGGGCTAACTATGGCTACACCTTC
few	TRBV29-1	TRBJ2-1	TRBD2	CSVEVGGGFYNEQFF	TGCAGCGTTGAAGTCGGCGGGGGGTTTTACAATGAGCAGTTCTTC
-	TRBV4-2	TRBJ2-7	-	CASSPLGLSYEQYF	TGTGCCAGCAGCCCCCTTGGTCTGTCCTACGAGCAGTACTTC
few	TRBV7-2	TRBJ2-4	-	CASSLVASSKNIQYF	TGTGCCAGCAGCTTAGTTGCCAGTTCCAAAAACATTCAGTACTTC
once	TRBV30	TRBJ2-7	-	CAWGGTSDEQYF	TGTGCCTGGGGAGGGACATCCGACGAGCAGTACTTC
-	TRBV5-6	TRBJ1-2	-	CASSGGGLGYTF	TGTGCCAGCAGCGGTGGAGGCTTAGGCTACACCTTC
-	TRBV25-1	TRBJ2-7	-	CASRSGRSSYEQYF	TGTGCCAGCAGGTCTGGGCGGAGCTCCTACGAGCAGTACTTC
-	TRBV20-1	TRBJ2-3	-	CSAGLDTQYF	TGCAGTGCCGGTCTAGATACGCAGTATTTT
-	TRBV29-1	TRBJ1-2	TRBD1	CSVLGQSKRGYTF	TGCAGCGTTCTGGGACAGTCGAAGAGGGGCTACACCTTC
-	TRBV7-8	TRBJ2-3	-	CASRQRDSTDTQYF	TGTGCCAGCAGACAAAGGGACAGCACAGATACGCAGTATTTT
few	TRBV29-1	TRBJ2-3	-	CSVTSDTQYF	TGCAGCGTTACATCAGATACGCAGTATTTT
-	TRBV7-9	TRBJ1-2	TRBD1	CASSSRQGASGYTF	TGTGCCAGCAGCTCCCGACAGGGGGCGAGTGGCTACACCTTC
-	TRBV4-3	TRBJ2-5	-	CASSQEVSGAETQYF	TGCGCCAGCAGCCAAGAGGTCTCAGGCGCCGAGACCCAGTACTTC
-	TRBV19	TRBJ1-6	-	CASTWGTSHSPLHF	TGTGCCAGTACCTGGGGAACCTCCCATTCACCCCTCCACTTT
once	TRBV7-2	TRBJ1-1	-	CASSLGSPEAFF	TGTGCCAGCAGCTTAGGATCGCCTGAAGCTTTCTTT
-	TRBV30	TRBJ2-7	TRBD2	CAWSWASGSYEQYF	TGTGCCTGGAGTTGGGCTAGCGGCTCCTACGAGCAGTACTTC
-	TRBV29-1	TRBJ2-2	TRBD1	CSVRTGANTGELFF	TGCAGCGTTCGCACAGGGGCTAACACCGGGGAGCTGTTTTTT
-	TRBV18	TRBJ2-3	-	CASSPMAPRDFQPYDTQYF	TGTGCCAGCTCACCAATGGCACCCCGGGACTTTCAGCCGTATGATACGCAGTATTTT
-	TRBV29-1	TRBJ1-2	TRBD1	CSVVRAGGDYGYTF	TGCAGCGTTGTACGGGCAGGGGGGGACTATGGCTACACCTTC
few	TRBV7-9	TRBJ2-5	-	CASSPEGGRETQYF	TGTGCCAGCAGCCCCGAGGGGGGCCGGGAGACCCAGTACTTC
-	TRBV5-1	TRBJ2-7	TRBD1	CATGQGPTYEQYF	TGCGCCACGGGACAGGGGCCGACCTACGAGCAGTACTTC
-	TRBV27	TRBJ2-7	-	CASRGGEQYF	TGTGCCAGCAGAGGAGGGGAGCAGTACTTC
few	TRBV6-5	TRBJ2-3	TRBD2	CASSLAEVMDTQYF	TGTGCCAGCAGCCTAGCGGAGGTCATGGATACGCAGTATTTT
-	TRBV23-1	TRBJ2-3	TRBD2	CASSRMDPGERGGRSDTQYF	TGCGCCAGCAGTCGAATGGACCCTGGGGAGCGGGGGGGCCGGTCAGATACGCAGTATTTT
-	TRBV10-3	TRBJ2-7	-	CATSGTDVYEQYF	TGTGCCACCTCCGGGACCGACGTTTACGAGCAGTACTTC
-	TRBV19	TRBJ2-7	-	CASSTGILNYEQYF	TGTGCCAGTAGTACTGGAATTCTCAACTACGAGCAGTACTTC
-	TRBV29-1	TRBJ1-1	-	CSGLQGRGNTEAFF	TGCAGCGGTCTACAGGGCAGGGGGAACACTGAAGCTTTCTTT
-	TRBV29-1	TRBJ2-7	-	CSVYGSYEQYF	TGCAGCGTCTACGGCTCCTACGAGCAGTACTTC
-	TRBV29-1	TRBJ2-7	-	CSVETRDYEQYF	TGCAGCGTTGAGACCCGGGACTACGAGCAGTACTTC
-	TRBV16	TRBJ1-5	-	CASSHSGGNQPQHF	TGTGCCAGCAGCCATTCGGGGGGCAATCAGCCCCAGCATTTT
-	TRBV5-1	TRBJ2-3	-	CASSLDFTGGGDTQYF	TGCGCCAGCAGCTTGGACTTTACCGGTGGGGGAGATACGCAGTATTTT
-	TRBV30	TRBJ1-2	-	CAWTLDSTFYGYTF	TGTGCCTGGACTCTGGACAGCACCTTCTATGGCTACACCTTC
once	TRBV7-9	TRBJ1-2	TRBD1	CASNSTGQEINYGYTF	TGTGCCAGCAACTCTACGGGACAGGAAATTAACTATGGCTACACCTTC
-	TRBV6-4	TRBJ2-2	TRBD1	CASSEGTGGSGELFF	TGTGCCAGCAGCGAAGGGACAGGGGGCTCCGGGGAGCTGTTTTTT